What follows is one T cell receptor beta chain and its context. Its antigen is currently not known. Within one base of it there is no much larger clone, and no base qualities were kept. The germline V gene encodes CDR1 SGHDT and CDR2 YYEEEE. The CDR3 holds 15 amino acids from the cysteine to the phenylalanine. Here the CDR3 DNA is all that survives: 45 bases in frame from base 1. The germline ends are 18 bases apart after V is trimmed by 4 bases and J by 5 bases. The data stem from a study of somatic mutations in T cells in chronic GVHD (dated by TCRdb to about 2020). For sorting, staining was done with anti-CD3, anti-CD4, anti-CD8 and a Vbeta20 antibody from the IOTest Beta Mark kit on a FACSAria III, reaching purity above 98%. Mononuclear cells were isolated by Ficoll-Paque PLUS density gradient centrifugation from peripheral blood that had been collected in sodium heparin tubes. CD4+ Vbeta20+, CD4+ Vbeta20-, and CD8+ T cell fractions were FACS-sorted before TCRbeta deep sequencing.

Genomic DNA was isolated and then used for the TCRbeta deep sequencing. TCRbeta CDR3 sequencing and initial data processing were performed as a commercial service with the immunoSEQ assay. The paper's processing steps were these. IMGT was used to annotate V, D, J genes, while reads were demultiplexed, adapter and primer sequences were stripped out, and similar clones were merged through frequency-ratio clustering. TCRdb holds this immuneACCESS table with in-frame rearrangements only. Some clones are missing; in checked studies, unresolved V genes explain under half, and the rest has no known cause. V and J calls plus clone size are reproduced from that table; the DNA served to infer D and trimming. This sample gives 12,000 to 15,000 clones in total; around four fifths of them show up just once. Less than 40% of the sample is in the top ten clones.

The TCR comes from a male patient between 45 and 60 years old with chronic graft-versus-host disease. After a transplant, some T cells may be of graft donor origin. The rearranged segments are TRBV5-6 and TRBJ1-2; the best D guess is TRBD1, with 5 bases matching. The specimen was Vbeta20-negative CD4+ T cells from blood. What this sample's cell subset or site label stands for: CD4+ T cells sorted as TCR Vbeta20 negative by flow cytometry. In nucleotide form, the sequence is TGTGCCAGCAGCCCCTCCTCAGGGCTCCAATATGGCTACACCTTC. Its translation is CASSPSSGLQYGYTF. The CDR3 plus the reference TRBV5-6 and TRBJ1-2 genes for the other parts give the full variable domain: DAGVTQSPTHLIKTRGQQVTLRCSPKSGHDTVSWYQQALGQGPQFIFQYYEEEERQRGNFPDRFSGHQFPNYSSELNVNALLLGDSALYLCASSPSSGLQYGYTFGSGTRLTVV.